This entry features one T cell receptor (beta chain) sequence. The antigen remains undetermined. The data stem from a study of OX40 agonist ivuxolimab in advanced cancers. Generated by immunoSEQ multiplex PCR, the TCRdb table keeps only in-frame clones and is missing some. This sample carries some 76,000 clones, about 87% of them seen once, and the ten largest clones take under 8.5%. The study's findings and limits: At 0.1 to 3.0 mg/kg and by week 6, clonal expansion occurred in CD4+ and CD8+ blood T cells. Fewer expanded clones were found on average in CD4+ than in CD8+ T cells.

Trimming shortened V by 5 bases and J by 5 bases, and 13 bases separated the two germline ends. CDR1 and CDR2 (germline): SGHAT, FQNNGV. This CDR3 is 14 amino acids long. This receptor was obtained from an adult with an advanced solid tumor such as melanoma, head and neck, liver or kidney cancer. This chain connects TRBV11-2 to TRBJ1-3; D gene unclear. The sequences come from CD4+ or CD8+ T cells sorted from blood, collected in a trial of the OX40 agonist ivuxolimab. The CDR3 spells CASSAEGSRNTIYF. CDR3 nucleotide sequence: TGTGCCAGCAGCGCCGAGGGTAGTAGAAACACCATATATTTT. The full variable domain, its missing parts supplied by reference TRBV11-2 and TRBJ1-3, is EAGVAQSPRYKIIEKRQSVAFWCNPISGHATLYWYQQILGQGPKLLIQFQNNGVVDDSQLPKDRFSAERLKGVDSTLKIQPAKLEDSAVYLCASSAEGSRNTIYFGEGSWLTVV.